One and the same sample provided the 16 T cell receptor beta chains below, sequenced in a study of cytomegalovirus exposure and HLA in healthy donors. The PCR used 60 Vbeta and 13 Jbeta primers. The assay was immunoSEQ multiplex PCR, and TCRdb's table has in-frame clones only and misses some. This table has around 190,000 clones, around 77% appearing once. The sample consisted of PBMCs. The source is a man aged 55-75 years in good health and CMV-seronegative.

In the case of this clone: The sample carries other DNA sequences with the same CDR3. The V call is TRBV6-1, the J call TRBJ1-2; D possibly corresponds to TRBD1 (5 bases). The CDR3 is 13 amino acids. The V gene's germline CDR1 is MNHNS and CDR2 SASEGT. V was trimmed by 0 bases and J by 8 bases, leaving 10 bases between them. CDR3 sequence reads: CASSEAGVRGYTF. The CDR3 coding sequence is TGTGCCAGCAGTGAAGCAGGGGTTCGAGGCTACACCTTC.

The V call is TRBV28, the J call TRBJ2-7; 8 bases line up with TRBD2. Germline assignment: CDR1 MDHEN and CDR2 SYDVKM. The CDR3 is 15 residues long. The V segment lost 3 bases and the J segment 2 bases; nucleotides outside the gene matches: 6. In DNA form, the CDR3 reads TGTGCCAGCAGTTTGGGCGGGGGGCGCCCCTACGAGCAGTACTTC. Its protein product is CASSLGGGRPYEQYF. Supplemented by reference TRBV28 and TRBJ2-7, the full variable domain reads DVKVTQSSRYLVKRTGEKVFLECVQDMDHENMFWYRQDPGLGLRLIYFSYDVKMKEKGDIPEGYSVSREKKERFSLILESASTNQTSMYLCASSLGGGRPYEQYFGPGTRLTVT.

The V gene is TRBV4-1, the J gene TRBJ1-1, with D hard to call. The CDR3 has 15 amino acids. V was shortened by 2 bases and J by 4 bases, with 14 bases between the two germline ends. Germline CDR1 reads MGHRA; CDR2 reads YSYEKL. CDR3 in DNA: TGCGCCAGCAGCCAAAGCATACTATCCGTCACTGAAGCTTTCTTT. This gives the protein CASSQSILSVTEAFF.

In its sample, this clone was seen a few times. The chain recombines TRBV19 with TRBJ2-5, with TRBD1 matching 7 bases. V shed 3 bases, J shed 2 bases, and the junction held 6 bases outside the gene matches. CDR3 size: 15 residues. From germline, CDR1 is LNHDA and CDR2 SQIVND (reference sequence). CDR3 amino acids: CASSIFRTGQETQYF. In DNA form, the CDR3 reads TGTGCCAGTAGTATTTTTCGGACAGGTCAAGAGACCCAGTACTTC.

The CDR3: CASGKRQGANEQYF. CDR3 in DNA: TGTGCTAGTGGTAAAAGACAGGGGGCGAACGAGCAGTACTTC. The V and J genes are TRBV12-5 and TRBJ2-7; 10 bases agree with TRBD1. The germline CDR1 and CDR2 sequences are LGHNT and FRNRAP. The CDR3 totals 14 residues. V shed 5 bases, J shed 5 bases, and the junction held 6 bases outside the gene matches.

The chain is built from TRBV7-3 and TRBJ1-2; 7 positions match TRBD1. Germline V gene lookup returns CDR1 SGHTA and CDR2 FQGTGA. With V trimmed by 2 bases and J by 7 bases, 4 bases remained unmatched. The CDR3 is 13 amino acids. CDR3 in amino acids: CASSLDRVGGYTF. DNA for the CDR3: TGTGCCAGCAGCTTAGACAGGGTAGGTGGCTACACCTTC. Variable domain in full (rest from reference TRBV7-3 and TRBJ1-2): GAGVSQTPSNKVTEKGKYVELRCDPISGHTALYWYRQSLGQGPEFLIYFQGTGAADDSGLPNDRFFAVRPEGSVSTLKIQRTERGDSAVYLCASSLDRVGGYTFGSGTRLTVV.

V gene TRBV5-6 combines with J gene TRBJ2-1; weak D call: TRBD2 (5 bases). Trimming took 5 bases from V and 7 from J, leaving 10 bases between them. The length of the CDR3 is 12 residues. Germline CDR1 is SGHDT and CDR2 is YYEEEE. The CDR3 reads CASRLPGNEQFF. The CDR3 DNA reads as TGTGCCAGCAGGCTCCCGGGGAATGAGCAGTTCTTC.

On this clone itself: Since the CDR3 does not end with the conserved phenylalanine or tryptophan, this likely comes from a read error. The limits of the CDR3 on the DNA are not certain, so only TCRdb's listed CDR3 is given. The chain has TRBV6-1 and TRBJ2-7; the DNA was not compared with TRBD1, the D call given in the table. Germline V gives CDR1 MNHNS, CDR2 SASEGT. The CDR3 is 13 amino acids in total, end residues counted. The CDR3 reads CASTPWGPGQGIS.

The V and J genes are TRBV19 and TRBJ2-4; 11 nucleotides match TRBD1. With V trimmed by 8 bases and J by 3 bases, 3 bases remained unmatched. This CDR3 is 14 amino acids long. The germline V gene encodes CDR1 LNHDA and CDR2 SQIVND (reference sequence). The CDR3 nucleotides are TGTGCCAGTTCCGGGACAGGGGGCAAAAACATTCAGTACTTC. It yields the protein CASSGTGGKNIQYF.

This clone was observed once. Here the CDR3 reads CAAGPGESYEQYF. Here the CDR3 DNA reads TGTGCTGCGGGTCCCGGGGAATCCTACGAGCAGTACTTC. The rearrangement uses TRBV6-6 and TRBJ2-7, with a weak D call TRBD2 (5 bases). Germline lookup yields CDR1 MNHNY and CDR2 SVGAGI (reference sequence). There are 13 residues in the CDR3.

CDR3 coding DNA: TGCGCCAGCAGCGACCTCCCGGCGACTAGAGGCACCGGGGAGCTGTTTTTT. Translating it yields CASSDLPATRGTGELFF. The V call is TRBV5-1, the J call TRBJ2-2; D possibly corresponds to TRBD2 (6 bases). V was cut by 4 bases and J by 4 bases, with 20 bases left in between. The length of the CDR3 is 17 residues. Looked up from germline, CDR1 is SGHRS and CDR2 is YFSETQ.

This clone was detected a few times. V gene TRBV28 combines with J gene TRBJ1-1; D unresolved. Germline V CDR1 and CDR2: MDHEN, SYDVKM. The CDR3 consists of 14 residues. Trimming shortened V by 3 bases and J by 5 bases, and 13 bases separated the two germline ends. CDR3 coding DNA: TGTGCCAGCAGTTTGGTCCCAGGTCGGACTGAAGCTTTCTTT. Protein product: CASSLVPGRTEAFF.

V is TRBV7-2 and J is TRBJ2-5; 9 nucleotides line up with TRBD1. With V trimmed by 5 bases and J by 5 bases, 6 bases remained unmatched. In germline, CDR1 is SGHTA, CDR2 FQGNSA. CDR3 length: 14 amino acids. The DNA of the CDR3 is TGTGCCAGCAGCCTGGACAGGGGATTGGAGACCCAGTACTTC. This sequence encodes CASSLDRGLETQYF.

This clone was seen a single time. This rearrangement joins TRBV5-4 to TRBJ2-7; TRBD2 matches 9 bases. The CDR3 contains 14 residues. Germline loops: CDR1 SGHNT, CDR2 YYREEE (reference sequence). The junction had 7 bases not matched to a gene; V was cut back by 3 bases and J by 6 bases. The CDR3 protein is CASSSAGGTREQYF. As DNA, the CDR3 is TGTGCCAGCAGCTCAGCGGGGGGAACACGCGAGCAGTACTTC.

This chain joins TRBV15 and TRBJ2-2; 13 positions match TRBD2. The CDR3 has 17 amino acids. Germline CDR1 and CDR2: LNHNV and YYDKDF (reference sequence). V lost 1 base and J lost 4; bases outside the gene matches: 3. CDR3: CATSRGTSGSLTGELFF. The CDR3 region has the DNA TGTGCCACCAGCAGAGGGACTAGCGGGAGTCTCACCGGGGAGCTGTTTTTT.

The chain combines TRBV6-6 with TRBJ1-5, with D possibly matching TRBD1 (5 bases). There are 15 residues in the CDR3. Per germline, CDR1 MNHNY and CDR2 SVGAGI (reference sequence). The ends were cut back, 0 bases at V and 4 bases at J, with 10 bases in the middle. CDR3 residues: CASSYSGRGNQPQHF. The CDR3 DNA reads as TGTGCCAGCAGTTACTCGGGGAGGGGAAATCAGCCCCAGCATTTT.